Each of the 3 T cell receptor beta chains below was sequenced from the same sample in a study. TCRdb re-analysed the 5' RACE reads in MiXCR, keeping a single row per CDR3 protein. The sample lists some 6,000 distinct CDR3 sequences; around 60% were seen once. Sequences were obtained from tumor-infiltrating memory CD4+ T cells sorted from the breast tumor. The subset: memory CD4+ T cells, CD4+CD45RO+CD25-. These receptors all come from a female donor with breast cancer.

The chain combines TRBV5-1 with TRBJ2-3; D gene ambiguous. The V gene's germline CDR1 is SGHRS and CDR2 YFSETQ. The germline V and J ends were trimmed by 0 bases and 0 bases, with 8 bases remaining between them. The CDR3 loop spans 15 amino acids. CDR3 in amino acids: CASSLEGFSTDTQYF. Here the CDR3 DNA reads TGCGCCAGCAGCTTGGAGGGTTTCAGCACAGATACGCAGTATTTT.

The chain employs TRBV7-9 and TRBJ2-2, with D hard to call. The CDR3 is 12 amino acids. Trimming took off 7 bases at V and 3 bases at J, with 6 bases between the two ends. From germline, CDR1 is SEHNR and CDR2 FQNEAQ (reference sequence). Here the CDR3 reads CASTTYTGELFF. CDR3 nucleotide sequence: TGTGCCAGCACCACCTACACCGGGGAGCTGTTTTTT.

This clonotype was counted between two and nine times. The chain uses TRBV12-3 or TRBV12-4 and TRBJ1-2, with 9 positions matching TRBD1. Trimming cost V 5 bases and J 8 bases; bases outside gene matches: 12. CDR3 length equals 15 residues. Here the CDR3 DNA reads TGTGCCAGCAGTACCGGGACAGGGCGTTCTTGGGGCTACACCTTC. The encoded protein is CASSTGTGRSWGYTF.